The present TCR beta chain was sequenced within a study of type 1 regulatory T cells. As to this clonotype: The antigen remains undetermined. A much larger clone lies one base from this, so it may be a read error.

TCRdb called the reads again in MiXCR, with one record for every CDR3 protein. The data contain about 42,000 distinct CDR3 sequences, 9% to 15% of them singletons. The CDR3 sequence is 17 residues long. Unmatched junction bases numbered 12, after V lost 5 bases and J lost 1 base. This TCR was sampled from a human donor in good health. What was sequenced was cultured non-Tr1 T cells, either the whole culture or a sorted T cell fraction (not recorded which). V usage is TRBV12-3 or TRBV12-4 and J usage is TRBJ2-3, with 7 bases that match TRBD2. The CDR3 loop reads CASSLLTSDYRTDTQYF. The CDR3 region has the DNA TGTGCCAGCAGTCTTCTAACTAGCGACTATCGCACAGATACGCAGTATTTT.